A single sample gave rise to the 29 T cell receptor beta chains below, sequenced in a study of CXCR3-negative and CXCR3-positive naive CD8 T cells. General study points: TRB CDR3 hydrophobicity was greater in CXCR3-positive naive cells than in CXCR3-negative naive cells.

TRB cDNA libraries were made by UMI-labeled 5' RACE. TCRdb re-called the 5' RACE reads and shows each CDR3 protein once, DNA omitted. Found here are about 84,000 distinct CDR3 sequences; the top ten clones hold about 0.62%. Their recognized antigens are unknown. The sequenced sample consisted of naive CXCR3+ CD8+ T cells from blood. Specified subset: CD45RO-CCR7+CD27+CD95- naive CD8+ T cells expressing CXCR3 (TNR3+). The receptor source for this set is a human donor in good health. Some clones in this sample may be carry-over from other donors' samples.

This chain joins TRBV7-6 and TRBJ2-3; lacking DNA, the TRBD1 call made by TCRdb goes unchecked. CDR1 is SGHVS, CDR2 FNYEAQ, per germline. This CDR3 region has 14 residues. CDR3 residues: CASSGAGGTDTQYF.

The rearrangement uses TRBV29-1 and TRBJ2-2. This CDR3 has 11 amino acids. Per the germline V gene, CDR1 is SQVTM and CDR2 is ANQGSEA. CDR3 sequence reads: CSVNSAGELFF.

This chain connects TRBV6-2 or TRBV6-3 to TRBJ1-5. The length of the CDR3 is 15 residues. From germline, CDR1 is MNHEY and CDR2 SVGEGT. The CDR3 reads CASSYGIRGNQPQHF.

This sequence joins TRBV7-3 and TRBJ2-7. CDR1 is SGHTA and CDR2 is FQGTGA in the germline V gene. The CDR3 totals 13 residues. The CDR3: CASSLNPFYEQYF.

The chain combines TRBV6-5 with TRBJ2-1. Looked up from germline, CDR1 is MNHEY and CDR2 is SVGAGI. The CDR3 sequence is 12 residues long. CDR3 in amino acids: CASSYDSGEQFF.

The chain is built from TRBV28 and TRBJ1-6; checking the TCRdb D call of TRBD1 is not possible without DNA. CDR1 MDHEN and CDR2 SYDVKM come from the germline V gene. CDR3 size: 12 residues. This CDR3 reads CASSVRGSPLHF.

The chain is built from TRBV2 and TRBJ2-1; absent DNA, TCRdb's TRBD2 call cannot be checked. Germline V lookup: CDR1 SNHLY, CDR2 FYNNEI. CDR3 size: 13 residues. The CDR3 loop reads CASGLAPGNEQFF.

The rearrangement links TRBV7-2 to TRBJ1-5. Germline V lookup: CDR1 SGHTA, CDR2 FQGNSA. The CDR3 is made up of 12 amino acids. Here the CDR3 reads CASSLEAQPQHF.

The rearrangement joins TRBV7-3 to TRBJ2-3; TCRdb designates TRBD2, a call that cannot be tested without DNA. Germline V lookup: CDR1 SGHTA, CDR2 FQGTGA. This CDR3 has 16 amino acids. The CDR3 reads CASSLRLAGGSDTQYF.

V gene TRBV4-1 combines with J gene TRBJ2-3; the D call of TRBD2 rests on TCRdb alone, since no DNA is present to check it. The CDR3 totals 16 residues. From germline, CDR1 is MGHRA and CDR2 YSYEKL. The CDR3 loop reads CASSPLQAGRTDTQYF.

This chain links TRBV7-9 with TRBJ2-1. The length of the CDR3 is 12 residues. Germline V gives CDR1 SEHNR, CDR2 FQNEAQ (reference sequence). The chain's CDR3 is CASSFAPNEQFF.

The chain uses TRBV29-1 and TRBJ2-7; TCRdb names TRBD1, which stays unverified in the absence of DNA. There are 14 residues in the CDR3. In germline, CDR1 is SQVTM, CDR2 ANQGSEA. CDR3 region: CSVFPGTGQNEQYF.

The gene calls are TRBV7-6 and TRBJ2-7; lacking DNA, the TRBD2 call made by TCRdb goes unchecked. The CDR3 sequence is 18 residues long. The germline CDR1 and CDR2 sequences are SGHVS and FNYEAQ. The CDR3 region is CASSLAQEPQRGIDEQYF.

This chain joins TRBV6-4 and TRBJ2-3; the D call of TRBD2 rests on TCRdb alone, since no DNA is present to check it. This CDR3 contains 15 residues. Germline CDR1 and CDR2: MRHNA and SNTAGT. The CDR3 sequence is CASSPSSGGADTQYF.

V and J are TRBV29-1 and TRBJ2-1. From germline, CDR1 is SQVTM and CDR2 ANQGSEA. CDR3 size: 14 residues. The CDR3 is CSAVGGTLYNEQFF.

This chain connects TRBV5-4 to TRBJ1-1; TCRdb calls TRBD1, which cannot be checked without DNA. This CDR3 is built from 15 residues. The germline V gene encodes CDR1 SGHNT and CDR2 YYREEE (reference sequence). The CDR3 sequence: CASSDSGGMNTEAFF.

The chain couples TRBV20-1 to TRBJ2-6; TCRdb calls TRBD1, which cannot be checked without DNA. The V gene's germline CDR1 is DFQATT and CDR2 SNEGSKA (reference sequence). The CDR3 sequence is 13 residues long. The CDR3 spells CSARVPTANVLTF.

This chain joins TRBV7-9 and TRBJ2-7; as DNA is missing, the TRBD1 call by TCRdb cannot be tested. This CDR3 spans 14 amino acids. Germline loops: CDR1 SEHNR, CDR2 FQNEAQ (reference sequence). The CDR3 sequence: CASRSGTVSYEQYF.

V and J are TRBV5-8 and TRBJ2-5; TCRdb reports TRBD1, a call that lacks DNA to check it against. Germline lookup yields CDR1 SGHTS and CDR2 YDEGEE. This CDR3 spans 15 amino acids. CDR3 sequence reads: CASNFMTGTEETQYF.

The chain links TRBV4-1 to TRBJ2-5; there is no DNA to check the TCRdb D call of TRBD1. Germline V gives CDR1 MGHRA, CDR2 YSYEKL. CDR3 size: 16 residues. CDR3 in amino acids: CASTQDAGTGGGTQYF.

The CDR3 loop is CASTRTGPSYGYTF. The V call is TRBV12-3 or TRBV12-4, the J call TRBJ1-2; TCRdb picks TRBD1, but there is no DNA to check that call. The CDR3 totals 14 residues.

This chain connects TRBV28 to TRBJ1-3; TCRdb lists TRBD1, though no DNA is available to test this call. The CDR3 has 18 residues. The germline CDR1 and CDR2 sequences are MDHEN and SYDVKM. CDR3 sequence reads: CASTNPSGALSSGNTIYF.

This chain connects TRBV12-3 or TRBV12-4 to TRBJ2-5; TCRdb picks TRBD2, but there is no DNA to check that call. There are 14 residues in the CDR3. CDR3 region: CATSTSGIQETQYF.

This chain connects TRBV11-2 to TRBJ1-6. CDR1 and CDR2 (germline): SGHAT, FQNNGV. This CDR3 is 15 amino acids long. CDR3 residues: CASSLGSDYNSPLHF.

The chain combines TRBV11-2 with TRBJ2-3; the D gene TCRdb calls, TRBD2, cannot be checked with no DNA. The CDR3 extends over 19 amino acids. CDR1 is SGHAT, CDR2 FQNNGV, per germline. The CDR3 protein is CASSSRDYAKMANTDTQCF. Full variable domain (rest looked up from reference TRBV11-2 and TRBJ2-3): EAGVAQSPRYKIIEKRQSVAFWCNPISGHATLYWYQQILGQGPKLLIQFQNNGVVDDSQLPKDRFSAERLKGVDSTLKIQPAKLEDSAVYLCASSSRDYAKMANTDTQCFGPGTRLTVL.

The J gene is TRBJ1-5, the V gene TRBV21-1; without DNA, the TCRdb call of TRBD1 cannot be checked. TRBV21-1 is an annotated pseudogene. The CDR3 consists of 13 residues. This CDR3 is CAPGQGRRQPQHF.

The gene calls are TRBV29-1 and TRBJ2-5; TCRdb proposes TRBD2, but this gene call is untestable without DNA. Looked up from germline, CDR1 is SQVTM and CDR2 is ANQGSEA. The length of the CDR3 is 12 residues. The chain's CDR3 is CSVSTGGETQYF.

The genes are TRBV6-5 and TRBJ2-7; TCRdb's D call, TRBD2, is unchecked because there is no DNA. Germline-derived CDR1 and CDR2 are MNHEY and SVGAGI. This CDR3 is 13 amino acids long. The chain's CDR3 is CATRDLTGYEQYF.

The chain links TRBV4-2 to TRBJ1-3. Germline V CDR1 and CDR2: LGHNA, YNFKEQ. The CDR3 runs to 15 residues. CDR3 residues: CASKRAAISGNTIYF.